This TCR beta chain emerged from a study of blood T cell repertoires in COVID-19. About the study: Samples representing acute and convalescent COVID-19 were sourced from the United States, Italy and Spain. The analysed material was cDNA or gDNA that came from T cells, B-cell-depleted T cells, or PBMCs.

This clone appeared a few times. The authors' processing: Amplification from reference gene primers served as the basis for estimated nucleated cell counts. This table comes from immunoSEQ multiplex PCR, and its TCRdb copy is limited to in-frame clones, with some not included. The DNA gave D and trimming, while V, J and clone size come from that table. The profile covers approximately 500,000 clones, with 80% to 90% appearing a single time and 3.2% taken by the ten largest. V lost 8 bases and J lost 8; bases outside the gene matches: 9. Per the germline V gene, CDR1 is MNHNY and CDR2 is SVGAGI (reference sequence). The CDR3 sequence is 13 residues long.

The sequence was collected from a human donor in a cohort sampled during active COVID-19. The specimen was peripheral blood. The V gene is TRBV6-6, the J gene TRBJ2-1; 7 bases are shared with TRBD2. The CDR3 DNA follows: TGTGCCAGCCGACGGGCGGGAGTTGATGAGCAGTTCTTC. It specifies CASRRAGVDEQFF.